One and the same sample provided the 28 T cell receptor beta chains below, sequenced in a study of shared clonotypes between healthy human individuals. It was CD45RO-negative cells, positively selected for CCR7, that made up naive CD8 cells, with terminally differentiated effector memory CD45RA+ cells excluded. Some clones are missing from TCRdb's copy, which holds only in-frame ones; the method was immunoSEQ multiplex PCR. Of about 1,900,000 clones in the sample, just under 95% were seen once. Sequencing was carried out using naive CD8+ T cells sorted from blood. These receptors all stem from a man aged 18 to 30 in good health.

The chain combines TRBV2 with TRBJ2-7, with D tentatively TRBD2 (5 bases). The CDR3 loop spans 14 amino acids. Germline V lookup: CDR1 SNHLY, CDR2 FYNNEI. V was clipped by 6 bases and J by 5 bases, with 17 bases between them. The CDR3 reads CASRRSPAGDEQYF. In DNA, the CDR3 is TGTGCCAGCAGAAGGTCTCCAGCCGGGGACGAGCAGTACTTC.

CDR3 DNA: TGTGCTAGTGGTTTGGTACTCGGAAATGCGAACACCGGGGAGCTGTTTTTT. This codes for CASGLVLGNANTGELFF. The chain carries TRBV12-5 and TRBJ2-2, with D unclear. Deletions cut 0 bases from V and 0 bases from J, with 11 bases between. The germline V gene has CDR1 LGHNT and CDR2 FRNRAP. The CDR3 sequence is 17 residues long.

The V and J genes are TRBV9 and TRBJ1-2, with D possibly being TRBD1 (5 bases). The germline CDR1 and CDR2 sequences are SGDLS and YYNGEE. The germline V and J ends were trimmed by 3 bases and 5 bases, with 14 bases remaining between them. The CDR3 spans 14 residues. The CDR3 sequence is CASSAYGGVYGYTF. The CDR3 DNA sequence: TGTGCCAGCAGCGCCTACGGAGGGGTATATGGCTACACCTTC.

This rearrangement joins TRBV15 to TRBJ2-1; 8 nucleotides line up with TRBD1. Looked up from germline, CDR1 is LNHNV and CDR2 is YYDKDF (reference sequence). The V gene end was trimmed by 0 bases and the J gene end by 2 bases; junction bases not matched to a gene: 9. The CDR3 consists of 18 residues. The CDR3 region has the DNA TGTGCCACCAGCAGAGATCTGCCGGACAGGGAAGCCTACAATGAGCAGTTCTTC. Amino acids: CATSRDLPDREAYNEQFF.

A few counts support this clone. The V call is TRBV7-2, the J call TRBJ1-1; 9 bases match TRBD1. V was clipped by 4 bases and J by 4 bases; unmatched bases: 4. The CDR3 consists of 14 residues. The germline V gene has CDR1 SGHTA and CDR2 FQGNSA. Here the CDR3 reads CASSYGTGTTEAFF. The CDR3 DNA follows: TGTGCCAGCAGCTACGGGACAGGGACCACTGAAGCTTTCTTT.

The rearrangement uses TRBV7-8 and TRBJ2-1, with TRBD1 matching 7 bases. This CDR3 comprises 17 residues. Germline assignment: CDR1 SGHVS and CDR2 FQNEAQ. With 5 bases clipped from V and 5 bases from J, the junction kept 15 bases outside the gene matches. In DNA, the CDR3 is TGTGCCAGCAGCCATGATAACCGACAGGGTGTCGACAATGAGCAGTTCTTC. Translated: CASSHDNRQGVDNEQFF.

The chain employs TRBV28 and TRBJ1-2; tentative D call: TRBD1 (5 bases). This CDR3 is 14 amino acids long. V lost 2 bases, J lost 4 bases, and 11 bases lay in between. Germline CDR1 is MDHEN and CDR2 is SYDVKM. CDR3 coding DNA: TGTGCCAGCAGTTTAGTAGGGACGGGCTATGGCTACACCTTC. As protein: CASSLVGTGYGYTF.

This chain uses TRBV5-6 with TRBJ2-1; 8 bases line up with TRBD1. This CDR3 comprises 14 residues. The germline V gene encodes CDR1 SGHDT and CDR2 YYEEEE. The J segment lost 6 bases and the V segment lost 4 bases, leaving 6 bases of the junction unmatched. The CDR3 coding sequence is TGTGCCAGCAGCACCCAGGACAGGGCCAATGAGCAGTTCTTC. It yields the protein CASSTQDRANEQFF.

V is TRBV29-1 and J is TRBJ2-2; 11 bases are a match to TRBD2. This CDR3 region has 14 residues. The V segment lost 3 bases and the J segment 7 bases; nucleotides outside the gene matches: 4. CDR1 and CDR2 (germline): SQVTM, ANQGSEA. In DNA form, the CDR3 reads TGCAGCGTTGAGACTAGCGGGGAACTCGGGGAGCTGTTTTTT. The encoded protein is CSVETSGELGELFF.

The genes are TRBV4-1 and TRBJ2-6; D remains unclear. CDR1 and CDR2 (germline): MGHRA, YSYEKL. The CDR3 has 16 residues. The ends were cut back, 0 bases at V and 1 base at J, with 7 bases in the middle. The CDR3 protein is CASSQEWRSGANVLTF. The CDR3 DNA follows: TGCGCCAGCAGCCAAGAGTGGCGGTCTGGGGCCAACGTCCTGACTTTC.

This chain joins TRBV27 and TRBJ1-5; weak D call: TRBD1 (5 bases). Trimming left V 3 bases short and J 1 base short, with 13 bases between. The CDR3 sequence is 16 residues long. The germline V gene has CDR1 MNHEY and CDR2 SMNVEV (reference sequence). CDR3 in amino acids: CASSFAGGLSNQPQHF. CDR3 nucleotides: TGTGCCAGCAGTTTTGCGGGGGGACTGAGCAATCAGCCCCAGCATTTT.

The chain recombines TRBV7-8 with TRBJ2-1, with D unresolved. This CDR3 contains 15 residues. V was shortened by 2 bases and J by 4 bases, with 12 bases between the two germline ends. Germline lookup yields CDR1 SGHVS and CDR2 FQNEAQ. CDR3 coding DNA: TGTGCCAGCAGCTTAATCCCTGAAGGATACAATGAGCAGTTCTTC. Translated: CASSLIPEGYNEQFF. Variable domain in full (rest from reference TRBV7-8 and TRBJ2-1): GAGVSQSPRYKVAKRGQDVALRCDPISGHVSLFWYQQALGQGPEFLTYFQNEAQLDKSGLPSDRFFAERPEGSVSTLKIQRTQQEDSAVYLCASSLIPEGYNEQFFGPGTRLTVL.

This clone came up a few times. The rearrangement links TRBV29-1 to TRBJ1-2; possibly TRBD1 for D (6 bases). CDR3 length: 15 residues. Germline V gives CDR1 SQVTM, CDR2 ANQGSEA. Trimming left V 2 bases short and J 4 bases short, with 17 bases between. For the CDR3, the DNA is TGCAGCGTTGAATCAATCCGACAGGACAGCTATGGCTACACCTTC. Encoded protein: CSVESIRQDSYGYTF.

The rearrangement joins TRBV7-8 to TRBJ1-5; perhaps TRBD1 as D (5 bases). From germline, CDR1 is SGHVS and CDR2 FQNEAQ. This CDR3 contains 16 residues. Trimming took 2 bases from V and 2 from J, leaving 13 bases between them. In nucleotides, the CDR3 is TGTGCCAGCAGCTTATATCTATCGGGGGGCAATCAGCCCCAGCATTTT. Translated, it gives CASSLYLSGGNQPQHF.

The gene calls are TRBV14 and TRBJ2-3; TRBD2 matches at 7 bases. This CDR3 contains 20 residues. The ends lost 0 bases at V and 2 bases at J; junction bases unmatched: 17. The germline V gene encodes CDR1 SGHDN and CDR2 FVKESK. CDR3 DNA: TGTGCCAGCAGCCAAGAGGGCAACTTCGCGGGGACTACCTTCACAGATACGCAGTATTTT. The encoded protein is CASSQEGNFAGTTFTDTQYF.

This clone has a single count. This chain joins TRBV28 and TRBJ2-7; 7 bases match TRBD1. V lost 4 bases and J lost 2; bases outside the gene matches: 5. This CDR3 is 14 amino acids long. CDR1 and CDR2 (germline): MDHEN, SYDVKM. The CDR3 region is CASSYTGVTYEQYF. The CDR3 region has the DNA TGTGCCAGCAGTTACACAGGGGTCACCTACGAGCAGTACTTC.

This chain links TRBV4-1 with TRBJ2-5; D possibly corresponds to TRBD2 (6 bases). The ends were cut back, 6 bases at V and 5 bases at J, with 13 bases in the middle. The CDR3 runs to 13 residues. Germline V gene sequence: CDR1 MGHRA, CDR2 YSYEKL. The CDR3 nucleotides read TGCGCCAGCAGTCCCACCCGGGGGGAGACCCAGTACTTC. This sequence encodes CASSPTRGETQYF.

The chain carries TRBV6-4 and TRBJ2-7; D may be TRBD2 (6 bases). The germline V and J ends were trimmed by 6 bases and 2 bases, with 23 bases remaining between them. Germline values: CDR1 MRHNA, CDR2 SNTAGT. This CDR3 region has 17 residues. For the CDR3, the DNA is TGTGCCAGCAGGGCTGATGTTGGGGGGACGGTTCCCTACGAGCAGTACTTC. This codes for CASRADVGGTVPYEQYF.

This clone was recorded once. V and J are TRBV5-6 and TRBJ1-2; D is uncertain. Trimming removed 4 bases from V and 8 bases from J, with 18 bases in between. Germline V gene sequence: CDR1 SGHDT, CDR2 YYEEEE. This CDR3 is built from 14 residues. CDR3 amino acids: CASSPGSGVKGYTF. In DNA form, the CDR3 reads TGTGCCAGCAGCCCGGGCTCAGGCGTAAAGGGCTACACCTTC.

The gene calls are TRBV11-2 and TRBJ2-7; D remains ambiguous. The CDR3 is made up of 12 amino acids. Germline assignment: CDR1 SGHAT and CDR2 FQNNGV. V was trimmed by 5 bases and J by 3 bases, leaving 8 bases between them. The CDR3 is CASSITVYEQYF. CDR3 nucleotides: TGTGCCAGCAGCATTACAGTCTACGAGCAGTACTTC.

This chain connects TRBV4-3 to TRBJ1-2, with D perhaps TRBD1 (5 bases). V lost 2 bases, J lost 6 bases, and 19 bases lay in between. Germline V gene lookup returns CDR1 LGHNA and CDR2 YSLEER. This CDR3 comprises 16 residues. The CDR3: CASSQSQSGDVNGYTF. The CDR3, as DNA: TGCGCCAGCAGCCAATCCCAAAGTGGGGACGTCAATGGCTACACCTTC.

The chain employs TRBV6-4 and TRBJ2-2; D is ambiguous. There are 14 residues in the CDR3. Germline values: CDR1 MRHNA, CDR2 SNTAGT. Trimming cost V 3 bases and J 5 bases, with 10 bases left between them. CDR3 in DNA: TGTGCCAGCAGTGAGGGAACAGTAACCGGGGAGCTGTTTTTT. Translated: CASSEGTVTGELFF.

This chain joins TRBV10-3 and TRBJ2-5; 7 nucleotides match TRBD2. The V gene end was trimmed by 8 bases and the J gene end by 5 bases; junction bases not matched to a gene: 5. The CDR3 is 12 residues long. Germline CDR1 reads ENHRY; CDR2 reads SYGVKD. CDR3 sequence: CAIGEGMETQYF. The CDR3 DNA is TGTGCCATCGGGGAGGGTATGGAGACCCAGTACTTC.

This chain uses TRBV7-3 with TRBJ1-6; D unclear. Germline V gene data show CDR1 as SGHTA and CDR2 as FQGTGA. The CDR3 covers 15 residues. V was trimmed by 2 bases and J by 2 bases, leaving 7 bases between them. In DNA, the CDR3 is TGTGCCAGCAGCTTAGGTCCAGCCTATAATTCACCCCTCCACTTT. Translating gives CASSLGPAYNSPLHF.

The chain uses TRBV4-3 and TRBJ2-3; TRBD2 aligns across 9 bases. Germline-derived CDR1 and CDR2 are LGHNA and YSLEER. J gave up 3 bases and V 1 base, and 11 bases lay outside the gene matches. The CDR3 is made up of 18 amino acids. DNA for the CDR3: TGCGCCAGCAGCCAAGGCCCCTGGGGAGCGGGAGGTACAGATACGCAGTATTTT. It specifies CASSQGPWGAGGTDTQYF.

In the case of this clone: The same CDR3 arises from other DNA sequences in this sample as well. The chain recombines TRBV7-3 with TRBJ2-3; D possibly corresponds to TRBD2 (5 bases). The V end lost 2 bases, the J end lost 1 base, and 7 bases lay between the germline ends. The CDR3 is 14 residues long. The germline CDR1 and CDR2 sequences are SGHTA and FQGTGA. DNA for the CDR3: TGTGCCAGCAGCTTAGTCGGGGGCACAGATACGCAGTATTTT. Translation: CASSLVGGTDTQYF.

The chain uses TRBV5-1 and TRBJ1-1; 7 nucleotides line up with TRBD1. Germline lookup yields CDR1 SGHRS and CDR2 YFSETQ. This CDR3 has 14 residues. V shed 4 bases, J shed 5 bases, and the junction held 8 bases outside the gene matches. The DNA of the CDR3 is TGCGCCAGCAGCCCCAGGGGGGGTGGGACTGAAGCTTTCTTT. It yields the protein CASSPRGGGTEAFF.

This clone came up once. The V gene is TRBV6-1, the J gene TRBJ2-3, with D unresolved. Germline assignment: CDR1 MNHNS and CDR2 SASEGT. This CDR3 has 15 residues. V was cut by 3 bases and J by 4 bases, with 14 bases left in between. CDR3 residues: CASSDSWALADTQYF. CDR3 coding DNA: TGTGCCAGCAGTGATTCGTGGGCCTTGGCAGATACGCAGTATTTT.